This TCR beta chain was obtained from a study of T-cell memory formation after mild COVID-19. Trimming took 3 bases from V and 0 from J, leaving 9 bases between them. CDR3 size: 15 residues. This clonotype was seen only a few times. In TCRdb, the 5' RACE reads were re-called with MiXCR into one record per CDR3 protein. The repertoire holds just under 550,000 distinct CDR3 sequences, about a fifth seen once, with 9.5% to 15% in the top ten. This sequence originates from an adult woman who had mild COVID-19 (a few samples of this study predate the infection). Cell type and time point are not known. The chain links TRBV12-3 or TRBV12-4 to TRBJ2-1; unclear D gene. Sequences were obtained from PBMCs or a T cell subset sorted from them (not recorded which). CDR3 nucleotides: TGTGCCAGCAGTTTGGAGCTGACCTCCTACAATGAGCAGTTCTTC. This translates into CASSLELTSYNEQFF.